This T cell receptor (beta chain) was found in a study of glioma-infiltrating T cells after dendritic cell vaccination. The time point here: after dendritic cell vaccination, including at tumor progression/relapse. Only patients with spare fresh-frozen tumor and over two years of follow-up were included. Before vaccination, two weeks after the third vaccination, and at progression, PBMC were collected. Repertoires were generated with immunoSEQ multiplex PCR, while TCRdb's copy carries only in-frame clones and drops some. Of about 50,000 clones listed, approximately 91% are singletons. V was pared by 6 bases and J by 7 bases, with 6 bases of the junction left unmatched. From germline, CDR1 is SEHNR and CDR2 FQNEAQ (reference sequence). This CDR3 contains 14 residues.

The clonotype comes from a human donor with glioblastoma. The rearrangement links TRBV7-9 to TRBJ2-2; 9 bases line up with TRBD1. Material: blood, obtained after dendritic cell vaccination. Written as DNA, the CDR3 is TGTGCCAGCAGTCGACAGGGGGACGGCGGGGAGCTGTTTTTT. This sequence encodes CASSRQGDGGELFF. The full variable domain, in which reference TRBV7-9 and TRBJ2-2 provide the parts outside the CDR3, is DTGVSQNPRHKITKRGQNVTFRCDPISEHNRLYWYRQTLGQGPEFLTYFQNEAQLEKSRLLSDRFSAERPKGSFSTLEIQRTEQGDSAMYLCASSRQGDGGELFFGEGSRLTVL.